What follows describes a single TCR beta chain. The sample belongs to a study of T-cell reconstitution after alpha-beta-depleted transplantation in children. A TCRbeta library incorporating unique molecular identifiers was prepared. Via MiXCR, TCRdb re-called the PCR reads, giving one row per CDR3 protein. The sample contains about 160,000 distinct CDR3 sequences, around 10% of which appear only once. CDR1 and CDR2 (germline): DFQATT, SNEGSKA (reference sequence). V was pared by 3 bases and J by 7 bases, with 12 bases of the junction left unmatched. This CDR3 is built from 16 residues. This clonotype was sampled from a boy aged 2 to 10 with acute myeloid leukemia, due to receive a stem cell transplant. The V call is TRBV20-1, the J call TRBJ2-1; 10 nucleotides match TRBD1. The sample consisted of PBMCs, taken before TCRalphabeta/CD19-depleted stem cell transplant. CDR3: CSARGPTGGFINEQFF. CDR3 nucleotides: TGCAGTGCTAGGGGCCCGACAGGGGGCTTCATAAATGAGCAGTTCTTC.